The 4 T cell receptor beta chains presented below share a single source sample, sequenced in a study of cytomegalovirus exposure and HLA in healthy donors. Primers included in the PCR were 60 Vbeta and 13 Jbeta primers. TCRdb keeps only in-frame clones here, not all; method: immunoSEQ multiplex PCR. The repertoire holds 100,000 to 150,000 clones, with 65% to 80% as singletons. Sequencing was done on a sample of PBMCs. The origin of the receptors is a male donor in good health and CMV-seropositive.

The chain recombines TRBV28 with TRBJ2-1; D is undetermined. Germline CDR1 and CDR2: MDHEN and SYDVKM. Trimming cost V 10 bases and J 4 bases, with 8 bases left between them. The CDR3 is 11 residues long. CDR3 loop: CATNSYNEQFF. CDR3 in DNA: TGTGCCACTAACAGTTACAATGAGCAGTTCTTC. The full variable domain, in which reference TRBV28 and TRBJ2-1 provide the parts outside the CDR3, is DVKVTQSSRYLVKRTGEKVFLECVQDMDHENMFWYRQDPGLGLRLIYFSYDVKMKEKGDIPEGYSVSREKKERFSLILESASTNQTSMYLCATNSYNEQFFGPGTRLTVL.

The chain is built from TRBV28 and TRBJ2-7, with 10 positions matching TRBD1. Germline CDR1 MDHEN, CDR2 SYDVKM. V was clipped by 4 bases and J by 0 bases; unmatched bases: 6. The CDR3 spans 16 residues. CDR3 coding DNA: TGTGCCAGCAGTTGGGACAGGGGCGGCAGCTCCTACGAGCAGTACTTC. It codes for CASSWDRGGSSYEQYF.

This clone was picked up one time. The rearrangement links TRBV6-1 to TRBJ1-4, with D perhaps TRBD1 (6 bases). Trimming removed 2 bases from V and 8 bases from J, with 18 bases in between. Germline V gene sequence: CDR1 MNHNS, CDR2 SASEGT. The CDR3 is 16 amino acids. CDR3 nucleotides: TGTGCCAGCAGTGAAAAGGGAGGGGGAGTAGGGGAAAAACTGTTTTTT. Translation gives CASSEKGGGVGEKLFF.

The CDR3 bases are TGTGCCAGTAGGCAACACGACAGGGGGAACACCGGGGAGCTGTTTTTT. Translation: CASRQHDRGNTGELFF. V gene TRBV19 combines with J gene TRBJ2-2; 8 bases are a match to TRBD1. The junction had 7 bases not matched to a gene; V was cut back by 6 bases and J by 1 base. The germline V gene encodes CDR1 LNHDA and CDR2 SQIVND (reference sequence). CDR3 length: 16 amino acids.